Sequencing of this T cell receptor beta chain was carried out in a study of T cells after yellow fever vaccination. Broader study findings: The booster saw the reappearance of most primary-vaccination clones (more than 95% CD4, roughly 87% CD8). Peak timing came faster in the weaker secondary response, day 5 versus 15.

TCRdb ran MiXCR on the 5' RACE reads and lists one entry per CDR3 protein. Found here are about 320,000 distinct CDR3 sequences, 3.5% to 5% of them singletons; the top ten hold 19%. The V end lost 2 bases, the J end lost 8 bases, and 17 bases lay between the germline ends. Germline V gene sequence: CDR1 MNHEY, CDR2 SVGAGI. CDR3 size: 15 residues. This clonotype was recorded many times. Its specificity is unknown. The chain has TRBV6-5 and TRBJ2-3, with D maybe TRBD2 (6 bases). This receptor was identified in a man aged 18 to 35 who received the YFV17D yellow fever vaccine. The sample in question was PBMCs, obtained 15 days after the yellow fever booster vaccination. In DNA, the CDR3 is TGTGCCAGCAGTTACCTATCTCAAGGGGAGGCTACGCAGTATTTT. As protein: CASSYLSQGEATQYF.